This TCR beta chain was obtained from a study of blood T cell repertoires in COVID-19. Background on the study: The United States, Italy and Spain were the sources of the acute and convalescent COVID-19 samples. The analysed material was cDNA or gDNA that came from T cells, B-cell-depleted T cells, or PBMCs.

The CDR3 extends over 14 amino acids. Trimming took 4 bases from V and 0 from J, leaving 9 bases between them. Germline-derived CDR1 and CDR2 are LNHDA and SQIVND (reference sequence). In the original analysis: Amplification with reference gene primers provided the estimates of nucleated cell counts. Using immunoSEQ multiplex PCR, the repertoire was profiled, and TCRdb retains in-frame clones only, with some absent. From that table come the V and J calls and clone size; the DNA was used to work out D and trimming. The table has 130,000 to 150,000 clones, 88% seen once. This clonotype was obtained from a woman aged 45-60 years with acute or convalescent COVID-19. The chain is built from TRBV19 and TRBJ2-5; TRBD1 might be the D (5 bases). Sequencing input: peripheral blood. This CDR3 reads CASSTRVYQETQYF. As DNA, the CDR3 is TGTGCCAGTAGTACCAGGGTGTACCAAGAGACCCAGTACTTC.